The 8 T cell receptor beta chains presented below share a single source sample, sequenced in a study of somatic mutations in cytotoxic T cells in rheumatoid arthritis. Here immunoSEQ multiplex PCR was the method, and the copy in TCRdb shows in-frame clones only, minus some. This sample has 13,000 or so clones; around 68% occur once, and the top ten carry 25% to 30%. Input material: CD8+ T cells sorted from blood. Every receptor here comes from an adult with rheumatoid arthritis.

The chain has TRBV29-1 and TRBJ2-1; 12 positions match TRBD1. This CDR3 has 17 amino acids. Trimming at V came to 1 base and at J to 8 bases, leaving 12 bases not matched to a gene. Germline V CDR1 and CDR2: SQVTM, ANQGSEA. For the CDR3, the DNA is TGCAGCGTTGAAGGGGGATGGGGACAGGGGGCGGAGTATGAGCAGTTCTTC. It codes for CSVEGGWGQGAEYEQFF.

This chain joins TRBV19 and TRBJ2-7; D possibly matches TRBD1 or TRBD2 (6 bases each). The CDR3 is made up of 14 amino acids. Germline CDR1 is LNHDA and CDR2 is SQIVND (reference sequence). Trimming took off 3 bases at V and 6 bases at J, with 15 bases between the two ends. In DNA form, the CDR3 reads TGTGCCAGTAGTATGGGGGGCAGGGGTTCCGAGCAGTACTTC. This encodes CASSMGGRGSEQYF.

This clone was counted only a few times. This chain joins TRBV12-2 and TRBJ2-1; the DNA was not used to check the table's D call, TRBD1. TRBV12-2 is classified as a pseudogene. This CDR3 is 13 amino acids long. The CDR3 here is CASRFSGDNEQFF. In DNA, the CDR3 is TGTGCAAGTCGCTTCTCAGGGGACAATGAGCAGTTCTTC.

This rearrangement joins TRBV18 to TRBJ1-2; no clear D gene. This CDR3 has 12 residues. Germline lookup yields CDR1 KGHSH and CDR2 LQKENI. The ends were cut back, 3 bases at V and 6 bases at J, with 8 bases in the middle. This chain's CDR3 is CASSPAGHGYTF. CDR3 DNA sequence: TGTGCCAGCTCACCTGCTGGGCATGGCTACACCTTC.

The chain combines TRBV4-1 with TRBJ1-4; TRBD1 matches at 7 bases. The V and J ends lost 5 bases and 4 bases, in that order; junction bases with no gene match: 4. The CDR3 consists of 14 residues. Germline V lookup: CDR1 MGHRA, CDR2 YSYEKL. CDR3 region: CASSMGQRNEKLFF. The CDR3 region has the DNA TGCGCCAGCAGCATGGGACAGCGTAATGAAAAACTGTTTTTT.

The V gene is TRBV7-9, the J gene TRBJ1-6; D ambiguous. CDR1 is SEHNR and CDR2 is FQNEAQ in the germline V gene (reference sequence). Trimming stripped 3 bases from V and 7 bases from J, with 13 bases between. The CDR3 totals 15 residues. Written as DNA, the CDR3 is TGTGCCAGCAGCTTTACCGACGGAGGGAATTCACCCCTCCACTTT. Translation gives CASSFTDGGNSPLHF.

This clone was recorded once. This chain links TRBV9 with TRBJ2-3, with unresolved D. V was clipped by 0 bases and J by 4 bases, with 3 bases between them. The V gene's germline CDR1 is SGDLS and CDR2 YYNGEE. CDR3 length: 12 amino acids. CDR3 residues: CASSVVADTQYF. CDR3 bases: TGTGCCAGCAGCGTAGTGGCAGATACGCAGTATTTT. Full variable domain (outside the CDR3, taken from reference TRBV9 and TRBJ2-3): DSGVTQTPKHLITATGQRVTLRCSPRSGDLSVYWYQQSLDQGLQFLIQYYNGEERAKGNILERFSAQQFPDLHSELNLSSLELGDSALYFCASSVVADTQYFGPGTRLTVL.

V usage is TRBV9 and J usage is TRBJ1-2; D is perhaps TRBD1 (6 bases). CDR3 size: 12 residues. Per the germline V gene, CDR1 is SGDLS and CDR2 is YYNGEE. Between the trimmed V and J ends, which lost 5 bases and 4 bases, there was a span of 9 bases. Written as DNA, the CDR3 is TGTGCCAGCAGGTCGGACAGCTATGGCTACACCTTC. This codes for CASRSDSYGYTF.